This T cell receptor beta chain emerged from a study of T-cell memory formation after mild COVID-19 (dated by TCRdb to about 2021). About the study as a whole: TCR sequence clusters from the two donors were largely donor specific. In two donors, T-cell clones that expanded and contracted after mild COVID-19 were tracked by sequencing TCRalpha and TCRbeta repertoires over time. Two young, previously healthy adult volunteers made up the cohort, one male and one female.

V loses 7 bases of germline sequence and J loses 2 bases, and the interval between the two ends is 13 bases. From the cysteine up to the phenylalanine, the CDR3 has a length of 13 residues. Only CDR3 DNA is held: 39 bases, read in frame from base 1. From a lookup of the germline V gene, CDR1 and CDR2 are SGHRS and YFSETQ. Here is what the overall study found, with its caveats: Some responding clones were found in pre-infection memory, which suggests that pre-existing cross-reactive memory T cells took part in the SARS-CoV-2 response. SARS-CoV-2 specificity of the second-wave clones peaking on day 37 was not confirmed. Only a couple of mild cases were covered in the study, and larger cohorts including severe cases with pre-infection samples were considered necessary. Contracting CD4+ clones were located mainly in the CM and EM memory subsets, whereas CD8+ clones were found to be enriched in EMRA. Balanced CD4/CD8 phenotypes were observed for clones contracting from day 15 to 85, whereas a bias towards CD4+ was observed for a second wave of clones expanding from day 15 to 37.

This sample was sequenced with an Illumina NovaSeq 6000. TCRalpha and TCRbeta cDNA libraries were built by 5'RACE with constant-segment primers, adding sample barcodes and unique molecular identifiers. Trizol reagent was used to extract RNA from every sample. Libraries were amplified in two PCR steps, with a second sample barcode and Illumina TruSeq adapters added in the second step. Sequencing of libraries was performed on an Illumina NovaSeq with 2 x 150 bp paired-end reads. In the original analysis: With migec v1.2.7, reads were demultiplexed and then collapsed into UMI-guided consensus sequences. Using mixcr v2.1.11, the UMI consensuses were aligned to TRA and TRB V and J templates and assembled into clonotypes. Expanded or contracted clonotypes were those called significant by both edgeR and NoisET, with noise models trained on biological replicates. For edgeR calls, the thresholds were a false discovery rate-adjusted p below 0.01 and a log2 fold-change of 1. As an exploratory analysis of dynamics, max-normalized trajectories of the 1000 most abundant clonotypes were examined with PCA combined with hierarchical clustering. Separately sequenced CD4+ and CD8+ repertoires were used to assign a CD4 or CD8 phenotype to each responding clone. TCRdb reworked the public reads: Q25 trimming with fastp, MiXCR clone assembly, productive beta chains retained. For every CDR3 protein sequence, its rows merge into one entry that carries the most common genes and DNA. These V and J calls originate from TCRdb's pipeline instead of the authors' own analysis. The sample yields roughly 600,000 distinct CDR3 sequences; about a sixth were counted once. Jointly, the top ten make up around 11% of the sample.

This clonotype appeared a few times. It has no known antigen specificity. No base quality values were provided; no much bigger clone lies one nucleotide off. Ficoll-Paque density gradient centrifugation was used to isolate PBMCs. Recombination linked TRBV5-1 to TRBJ2-7, with no confidently assigned D gene. The source is an adult woman who had mild COVID-19 (a few samples of this study predate the infection). The sample titles of this study are shuffled in the database, so cell type and time point are left out; the donor was told from shared clones. The sequenced material came from PBMCs or a T cell subset sorted from them (not recorded which). The encoded CDR3 is CASHLGSAYEQYF. The sequenced DNA is TGCGCCAGCCACCTCGGGTCAGCCTACGAGCAGTACTTC. Supplemented by the reference TRBV5-1 and TRBJ2-7 proteins around the CDR3, the complete variable domain is KAGVTQTPRYLIKTRGQQVTLSCSPISGHRSVSWYQQTPGQGLQFLFEYFSETQRNKGNFPGRFSGRQFSNSRSEMNVSTLELGDSALYLCASHLGSAYEQYFGPGTRLTVT.